This is a list of T cell receptor beta chains from one sample in a study of prognosis after radiotherapy for stage I lung cancer. TCRdb ran MiXCR on the multiplex PCR reads and lists one entry per CDR3 protein. Seen here are around 60,000 distinct CDR3 sequences, more than 25% observed once, and the top ten hold more than 6.5%. Here the sequenced sample was PBMCs, taken before or after stereotactic body radiation therapy (not recorded which). The source is a donor aged 50 or older with non-small cell lung cancer. Both conserved end residues are part of each CDR3. The D gene is left open where the match is weak. Sizes are listed as how often the clone was seen (once, few, many) or a class if it is expanded.

TRBD1,TRBJ1-1,15,TRBV3-1,many,TGTGCCAGCAGCCAAGCGACAGGGGGTGGTACTGAAGCTTTCTTT,CASSQATGGGTEAFF
NA,TRBJ1-2,12,TRBV20-1,many,TGCAGTGCTAGTTGGGACGACTATGGCTACACCTTC,CSASWDDYGYTF
NA,TRBJ1-1,13,TRBV6-1,many,TGTGCCAGCGTGGACAGAATGAACACTGAAGCTTTCTTT,CASVDRMNTEAFF
NA,TRBJ2-5,14,TRBV18,many,TGTGCCAGCTCCCCGGGAATGGGGTTGAAGACCCAGTACTTC,CASSPGMGLKTQYF
TRBD1,TRBJ2-1,16,TRBV7-2,many,TGTGCCAGCAGCCCGGACGGACAGGGTGGTAGTGATGAGCAGTTCTTC,CASSPDGQGGSDEQFF
NA,TRBJ1-1,15,TRBV6-1,many,TGTGCCAGCAGCCCCCCCGGGGGGAGGAACACTGAAGCTTTCTTT,CASSPPGGRNTEAFF
TRBD1,TRBJ2-7,17,TRBV19,many,TGTGCCAGTATTACCCCCCCCCAGGGACAGAGCTCCTACGAGCAGTACTTC,CASITPPQGQSSYEQYF
NA,TRBJ2-7,14,TRBV20-1,many,TGCAGTGCTAGAGTTCCAGCCCAGGCCTACGAGCAGTACTTC,CSARVPAQAYEQYF
NA,TRBJ2-1,12,TRBV6-1,many,TGTGCCACTACAAGCTTCGGCAATGAGCAGTTCTTC,CATTSFGNEQFF
NA,TRBJ2-3,12,TRBV6-1,many,TGTGCCAGCAGGTCTCGGACAGATACGCAGTATTTT,CASRSRTDTQYF
TRBD1,TRBJ2-7,15,TRBV6-1,many,TGTGCCAGCAGACAGACAGGGGGCCCATCCTACGAGCAGTACTTC,CASRQTGGPSYEQYF
NA,TRBJ2-5,13,TRBV19,many,TGTGCCAGTAGCAGGGGCTCCATGGAGACCCAGTACTTC,CASSRGSMETQYF
NA,TRBJ2-7,11,TRBV20-1,many,TGCAGTGCTGAAAAATCGTACGAGCAGTACTTC,CSAEKSYEQYF
NA,TRBJ2-6,14,TRBV6-4,many,TGTGCCAGCACAAGGAGCTCTGGGGCCAACGTCCTGACTTTC,CASTRSSGANVLTF
NA,TRBJ2-2,12,TRBV18,many,TGTGCCAGCTCACCAGGGGTCGGGGAGCTGTTTTTT,CASSPGVGELFF
NA,TRBJ1-3,13,TRBV2,many,TGTGCCAGCAGCTGGGCAATGGGAAACACCATATATTTT,CASSWAMGNTIYF
TRBD1,TRBJ1-5,15,TRBV24-1,many,TGTGCCACCAGTGACTCGCGGACAGGCGATCAGCCCCAGCATTTT,CATSDSRTGDQPQHF